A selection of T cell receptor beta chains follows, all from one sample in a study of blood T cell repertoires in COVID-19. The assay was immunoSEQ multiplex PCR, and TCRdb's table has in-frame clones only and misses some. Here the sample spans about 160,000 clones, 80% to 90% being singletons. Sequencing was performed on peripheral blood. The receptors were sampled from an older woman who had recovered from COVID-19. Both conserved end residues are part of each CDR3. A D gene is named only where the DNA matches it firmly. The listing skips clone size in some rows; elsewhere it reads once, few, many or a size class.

TGTGCCAGCAGGAATCGCGGCACAGATACGCAGTATTTT	CASRNRGTDTQYF	TRBV28	.	.	TRBJ2-3
TGTGCCACCAGCAGAGTCGAGGGAGTTGAGCAGTACTTC	CATSRVEGVEQYF	TRBV15	.	.	TRBJ2-7
TGCGCCAGCAGCCACCAACAGGACAGGGCGCGGAATGGCTACACCTTC	CASSHQQDRARNGYTF	TRBV4-3	.	TRBD1	TRBJ1-2
TGTGCCAGTCGACGAGGGAGGGACCGCCCCTACAATGAGCAGTTCTTC	CASRRGRDRPYNEQFF	TRBV27	.	TRBD2	TRBJ2-1
TGCGCCAGCAGCCGGCCTAGCGGACCGAACACCGGGGAGCTGTTTTTT	CASSRPSGPNTGELFF	TRBV4-1	.	TRBD2	TRBJ2-2
TGCGCCAGCAGTGTGGGGAGCTCTCCGAACACTGAAGCTTTCTTT	CASSVGSSPNTEAFF	TRBV5-1	many	.	TRBJ1-1
TGCGCCAGCAGCTTGGCCGCCCAGGGGGTCTACGAGCAGTACTTC	CASSLAAQGVYEQYF	TRBV5-1	.	TRBD1	TRBJ2-7
TGTGCCAGCAGTCCCTCAGGGGCAACTAATGAAAAACTGTTTTTT	CASSPSGATNEKLFF	TRBV28	.	.	TRBJ1-4
TGTGCCAGCAGTTCCCTAGGAGGTGGCGAAAAACTGTTTTTT	CASSSLGGGEKLFF	TRBV28	.	.	TRBJ1-4
TGTGCCAGCAGCCAAGCACAACAGGCAGATACGCAGTATTTT	CASSQAQQADTQYF	TRBV3-1/TRBV3-2	.	.	TRBJ2-3
TGTGCCAGCAGCCGGGGGGACACCGGGGAGCTGTTTTTT	CASSRGDTGELFF	TRBV7-9	.	TRBD2	TRBJ2-2
TGTGCCTGGAGTGTAGCGACTAGCGGGGGTGGGACCCAGTACTTC	CAWSVATSGGGTQYF	TRBV30	.	TRBD2	TRBJ2-5
TGCGCCAGCAGCCAAGGACTAGCGGGGGTACATACCTCCTACGAGCAGTACTTC	CASSQGLAGVHTSYEQYF	TRBV4-3	few	TRBD2	TRBJ2-7
TGCGCCAGCAGTGACAGGAGGAGAAGGGCTGAAGCTTTCTTT	CASSDRRRRAEAFF	TRBV10-2	.	.	TRBJ1-1
TGTGCCAGCTATCGGGGGTTCGGTTCACCCCTCCACTTT	CASYRGFGSPLHF	TRBV12-3/TRBV12-4	.	.	TRBJ1-6
TGTGCCACGACCACGGGGGATGAAAAACTGTTTTTT	CATTTGDEKLFF	TRBV10-3	once	.	TRBJ1-4
TGTGCCAGCAGTTACCGCGATCCCGCCTTTAACGGCTACACCTTC	CASSYRDPAFNGYTF	TRBV6-6	.	.	TRBJ1-2
TGTGCCAGCAGCGAATACGGGACAGGAGGGTCAGATACGCAGTATTTT	CASSEYGTGGSDTQYF	TRBV6-1	.	TRBD1	TRBJ2-3
TGTGCCAGCAGCTTGGTGGAGGGGGCTCGGTACGAGCAGTACTTC	CASSLVEGARYEQYF	TRBV5-5	once	.	TRBJ2-7
TGTGCCAGCAGTCCCATCAGGGGCGACCTCACCTACGAGCAGTACTTC	CASSPIRGDLTYEQYF	TRBV28	.	.	TRBJ2-7
TGTGCCAGCAGCGGAGGGGGCGGGGACGAGCAGTACTTC	CASSGGGGDEQYF	TRBV9	.	.	TRBJ2-7
TGCGCCAGCAGCTCACAGGGCTACGAGCAGTACTTC	CASSSQGYEQYF	TRBV5-1	few	.	TRBJ2-7
TGTGCCAGCAGTTTACTTACAGGGGGCTATGGCTACACCTTC	CASSLLTGGYGYTF	TRBV28	.	TRBD1	TRBJ1-2
TGTGCCAGCAGCCTCCCCGGGGAGACCCAGTACTTC	CASSLPGETQYF	TRBV11-2	.	.	TRBJ2-5
TGTGCCAGCAGCTTAGACAGCTCCTACAATGAGCAGTTCTTC	CASSLDSSYNEQFF	TRBV5-4	.	.	TRBJ2-1
TGTGCCAGCAGCCGAGGGGGCGGGGACATTCAGTACTTC	CASSRGGGDIQYF	TRBV7-9	.	.	TRBJ2-4
TGCGCCAGCAGCGGGGGAGGGACGCAGTATTTT	CASSGGGTQYF	TRBV5-1	.	TRBD2	TRBJ2-3
TGTGCCAGCAGTTTGTGGCTAGCGGGACCGGATACGCAGTATTTT	CASSLWLAGPDTQYF	TRBV27	once	TRBD2	TRBJ2-3
TGTGCCAGCAGCCAAGGATCCGGGACAGGGGGCGGCTACACCTTC	CASSQGSGTGGGYTF	TRBV3-1/TRBV3-2	.	TRBD1	TRBJ1-2
TGTGCCAGCTCACCCCCTGGGACGGGGGGTGAGCAGTTCTTC	CASSPPGTGGEQFF	TRBV18	.	TRBD2	TRBJ2-1
TGTGCCAGCAGTGATGGACAGGCCACCTACGAGCAGTACTTC	CASSDGQATYEQYF	TRBV6-2/TRBV6-3	.	TRBD1	TRBJ2-7
TGTGCCAGCAGCCAAGATCTTGAGGGATACTACGAGCAGTACTTC	CASSQDLEGYYEQYF	TRBV3-1/TRBV3-2	many	.	TRBJ2-7